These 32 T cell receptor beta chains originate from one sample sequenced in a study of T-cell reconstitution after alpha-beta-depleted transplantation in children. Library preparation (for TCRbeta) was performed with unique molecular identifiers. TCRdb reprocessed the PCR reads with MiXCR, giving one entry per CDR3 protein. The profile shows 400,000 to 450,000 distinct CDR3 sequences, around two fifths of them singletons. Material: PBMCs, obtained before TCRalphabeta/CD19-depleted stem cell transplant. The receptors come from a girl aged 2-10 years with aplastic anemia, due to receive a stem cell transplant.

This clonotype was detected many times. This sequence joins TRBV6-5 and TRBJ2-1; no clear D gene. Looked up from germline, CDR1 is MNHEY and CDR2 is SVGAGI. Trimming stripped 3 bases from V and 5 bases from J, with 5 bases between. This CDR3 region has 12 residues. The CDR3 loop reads CASSYQDNEQFF. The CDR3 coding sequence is TGTGCCAGCAGTTATCAGGACAATGAGCAGTTCTTC.

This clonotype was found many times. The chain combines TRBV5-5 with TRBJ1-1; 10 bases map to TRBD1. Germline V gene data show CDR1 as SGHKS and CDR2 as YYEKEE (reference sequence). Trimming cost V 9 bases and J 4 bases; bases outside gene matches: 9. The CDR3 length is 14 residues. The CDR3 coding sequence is TGTGCCACCTCCGGGACAGGGGATTCCACTGAAGCTTTCTTT. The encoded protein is CATSGTGDSTEAFF. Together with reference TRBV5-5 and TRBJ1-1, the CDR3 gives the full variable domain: DAGVTQSPTHLIKTRGQQVTLRCSPISGHKSVSWYQQVLGQGPQFIFQYYEKEERGRGNFPDRFSARQFPNYSSELNVNALLLGDSALYLCATSGTGDSTEAFFGQGTRLTVV.

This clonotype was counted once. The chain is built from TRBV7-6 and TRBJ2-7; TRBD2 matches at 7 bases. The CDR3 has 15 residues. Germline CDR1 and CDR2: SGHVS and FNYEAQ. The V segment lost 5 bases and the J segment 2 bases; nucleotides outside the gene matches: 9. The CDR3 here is CASSPHLRGTYEQYF. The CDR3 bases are TGTGCCAGCAGCCCCCACTTGCGGGGGACCTACGAGCAGTACTTC. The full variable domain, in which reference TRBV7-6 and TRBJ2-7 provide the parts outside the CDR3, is GAGVSQSPRYKVTKRGQDVALRCDPISGHVSLYWYRQALGQGPEFLTYFNYEAQQDKSGLPNDRFSAERPEGSISTLTIQRTEQRDSAMYRCASSPHLRGTYEQYFGPGTRLTVT.

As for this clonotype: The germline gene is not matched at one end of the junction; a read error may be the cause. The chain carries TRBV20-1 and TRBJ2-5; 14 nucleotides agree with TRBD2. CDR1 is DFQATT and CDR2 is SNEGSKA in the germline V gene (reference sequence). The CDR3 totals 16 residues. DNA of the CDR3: TGCTGTGCTAAGTCGACTAGCGGGGGGGCCGAAGAGACCCAGTACTTC. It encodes CCAKSTSGGAEETQYF.

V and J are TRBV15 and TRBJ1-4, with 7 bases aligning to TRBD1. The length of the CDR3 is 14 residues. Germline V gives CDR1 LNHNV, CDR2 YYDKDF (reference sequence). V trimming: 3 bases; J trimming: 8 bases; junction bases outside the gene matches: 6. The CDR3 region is CATSRDRNGEKLFF. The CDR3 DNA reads TGTGCCACCAGCAGGGACAGGAATGGAGAAAAACTGTTTTTT.

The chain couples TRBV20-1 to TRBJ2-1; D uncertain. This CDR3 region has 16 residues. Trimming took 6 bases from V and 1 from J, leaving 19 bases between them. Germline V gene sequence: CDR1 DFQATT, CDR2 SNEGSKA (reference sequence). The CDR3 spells CSAPFRPDMSYNEQFF. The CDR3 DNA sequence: TGCAGTGCGCCCTTTAGGCCCGACATGTCCTACAATGAGCAGTTCTTC.

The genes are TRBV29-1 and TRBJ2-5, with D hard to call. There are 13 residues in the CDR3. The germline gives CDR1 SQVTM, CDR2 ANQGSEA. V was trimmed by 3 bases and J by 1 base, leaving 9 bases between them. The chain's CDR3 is CSVDPFTQETQYF. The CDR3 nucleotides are TGCAGCGTTGACCCGTTTACCCAAGAGACCCAGTACTTC.

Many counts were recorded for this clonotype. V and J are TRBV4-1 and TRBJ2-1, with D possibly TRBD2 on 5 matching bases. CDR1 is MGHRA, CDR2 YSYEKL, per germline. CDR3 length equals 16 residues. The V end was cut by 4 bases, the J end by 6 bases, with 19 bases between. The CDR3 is CASSRRDSSNGNEQFF. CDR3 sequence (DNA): TGCGCCAGCAGCCGTCGGGATTCCAGCAACGGCAATGAGCAGTTCTTC.

The CDR3 region is CASSPQTDRGFAGELFF. The CDR3 DNA follows: TGTGCCAGCAGCCCACAAACGGACAGGGGTTTCGCCGGGGAGCTGTTTTTT. The genes are TRBV7-6 and TRBJ2-2; 9 bases match TRBD1. Germline CDR1 reads SGHVS; CDR2 reads FNYEAQ. The CDR3 contains 17 residues. V lost 5 bases, J lost 6 bases, and 13 bases stayed unmatched.

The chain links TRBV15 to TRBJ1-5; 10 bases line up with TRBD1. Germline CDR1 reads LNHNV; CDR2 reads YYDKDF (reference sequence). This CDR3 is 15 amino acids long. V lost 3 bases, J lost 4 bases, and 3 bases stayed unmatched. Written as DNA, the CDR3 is TGTGCCACCAGCAGGGGGACAGGGGCTAATCAGCCCCAGCATTTT. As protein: CATSRGTGANQPQHF.

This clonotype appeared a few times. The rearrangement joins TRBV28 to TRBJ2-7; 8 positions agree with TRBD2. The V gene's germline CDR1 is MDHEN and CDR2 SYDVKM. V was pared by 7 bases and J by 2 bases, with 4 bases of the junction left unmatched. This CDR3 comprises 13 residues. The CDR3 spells CASTGGGTYEQYF. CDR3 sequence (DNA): TGTGCCAGCACAGGCGGGGGGACCTACGAGCAGTACTTC.

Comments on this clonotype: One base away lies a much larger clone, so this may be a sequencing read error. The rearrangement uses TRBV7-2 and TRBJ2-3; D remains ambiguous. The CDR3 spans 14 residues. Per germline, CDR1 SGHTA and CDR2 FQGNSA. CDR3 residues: CASSSYLSTDTQSF. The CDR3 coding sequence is TGTGCCAGCAGCTCCTACCTGAGCACAGATACGCAGTCTTTT.

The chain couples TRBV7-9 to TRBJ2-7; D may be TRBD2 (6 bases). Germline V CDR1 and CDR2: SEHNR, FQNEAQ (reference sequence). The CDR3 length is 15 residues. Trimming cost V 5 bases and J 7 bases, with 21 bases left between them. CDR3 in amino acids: CASSPQSGGLGEQYF. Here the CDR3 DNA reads TGTGCCAGCAGCCCACAGTCCGGGGGTTTGGGGGAGCAGTACTTC.

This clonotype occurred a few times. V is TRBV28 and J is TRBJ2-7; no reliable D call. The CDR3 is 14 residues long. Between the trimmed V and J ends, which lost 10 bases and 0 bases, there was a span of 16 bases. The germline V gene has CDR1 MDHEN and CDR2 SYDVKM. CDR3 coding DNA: TGTGCCACCATACCTAGGAGTATCTCCTACGAGCAGTACTTC. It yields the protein CATIPRSISYEQYF.

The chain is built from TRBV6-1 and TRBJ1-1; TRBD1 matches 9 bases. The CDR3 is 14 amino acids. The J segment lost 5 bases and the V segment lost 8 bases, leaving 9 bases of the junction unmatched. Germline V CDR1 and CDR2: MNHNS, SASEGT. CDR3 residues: CASETGTGHTEAFF. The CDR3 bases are TGTGCCAGCGAGACCGGGACAGGGCATACTGAAGCTTTCTTT.

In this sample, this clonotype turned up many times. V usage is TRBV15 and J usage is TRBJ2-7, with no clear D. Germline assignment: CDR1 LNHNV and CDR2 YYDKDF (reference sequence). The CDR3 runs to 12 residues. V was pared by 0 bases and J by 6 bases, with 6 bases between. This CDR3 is CATSRDKSEQYF. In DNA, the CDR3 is TGTGCCACCAGCAGAGATAAGTCCGAGCAGTACTTC.

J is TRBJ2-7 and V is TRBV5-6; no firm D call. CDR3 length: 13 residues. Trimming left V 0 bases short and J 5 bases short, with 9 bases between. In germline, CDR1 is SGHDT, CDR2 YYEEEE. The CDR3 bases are TGTGCCAGCAGCTTGGCCGTACCCCACGAGCAGTACTTC. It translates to CASSLAVPHEQYF.

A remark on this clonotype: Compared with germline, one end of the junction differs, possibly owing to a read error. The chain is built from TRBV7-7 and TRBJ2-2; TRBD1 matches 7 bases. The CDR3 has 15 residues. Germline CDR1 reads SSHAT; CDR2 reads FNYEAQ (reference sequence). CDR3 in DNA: TGTGCTAGCAGCCCGGACAGGTTGAACACCGGGGAGCTGTTTTTT. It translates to CASSPDRLNTGELFF.

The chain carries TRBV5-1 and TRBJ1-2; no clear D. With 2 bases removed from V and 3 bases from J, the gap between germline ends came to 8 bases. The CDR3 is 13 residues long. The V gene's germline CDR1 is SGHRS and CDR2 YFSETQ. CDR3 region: CASSLNLYYGYTF. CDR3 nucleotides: TGCGCCAGCAGCTTAAACCTTTACTATGGCTACACCTTC.

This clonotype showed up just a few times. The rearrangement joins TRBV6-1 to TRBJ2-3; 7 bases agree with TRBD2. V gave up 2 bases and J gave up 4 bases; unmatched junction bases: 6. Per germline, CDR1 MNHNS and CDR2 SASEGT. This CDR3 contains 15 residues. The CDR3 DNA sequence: TGTGCCAGCAGTGAAAGGCGGGAGAAACCAGATACGCAGTATTTT. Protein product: CASSERREKPDTQYF.

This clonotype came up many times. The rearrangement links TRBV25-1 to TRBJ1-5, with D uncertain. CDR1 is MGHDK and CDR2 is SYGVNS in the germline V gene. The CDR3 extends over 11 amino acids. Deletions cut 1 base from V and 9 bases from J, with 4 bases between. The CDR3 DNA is TGTGCCAGCAGTGAATGGCGGCCCCAGCATTTT. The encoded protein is CASSEWRPQHF. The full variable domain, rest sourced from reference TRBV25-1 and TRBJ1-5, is EADIYQTPRYLVIGTGKKITLECSQTMGHDKMYWYQQDPGMELHLIHYSYGVNSTEKGDLSSESTVSRIRTEHFPLTLESARPSHTSQYLCASSEWRPQHFGDGTRLSIL.

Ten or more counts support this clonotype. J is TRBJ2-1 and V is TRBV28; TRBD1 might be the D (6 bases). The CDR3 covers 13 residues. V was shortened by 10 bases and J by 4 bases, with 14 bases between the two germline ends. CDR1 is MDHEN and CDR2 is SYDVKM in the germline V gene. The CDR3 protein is CATVPGQYNEQFF. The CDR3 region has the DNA TGTGCCACAGTGCCAGGACAGTACAATGAGCAGTTCTTC. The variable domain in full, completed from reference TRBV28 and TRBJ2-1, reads DVKVTQSSRYLVKRTGEKVFLECVQDMDHENMFWYRQDPGLGLRLIYFSYDVKMKEKGDIPEGYSVSREKKERFSLILESASTNQTSMYLCATVPGQYNEQFFGPGTRLTVL.

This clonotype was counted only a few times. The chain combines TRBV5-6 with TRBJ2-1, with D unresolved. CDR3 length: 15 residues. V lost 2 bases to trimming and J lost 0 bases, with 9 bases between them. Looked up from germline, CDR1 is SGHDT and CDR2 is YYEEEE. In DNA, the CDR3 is TGTGCCAGCAGCTTACGAGTTAGCTCCTACAATGAGCAGTTCTTC. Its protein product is CASSLRVSSYNEQFF.

The CDR3 protein is CASSPGTSSAFTDTQYF. DNA for the CDR3: TGCGCCAGCAGCCCCGGGACTAGTTCGGCATTCACAGATACGCAGTATTTT. This sequence joins TRBV5-1 and TRBJ2-3, with 8 bases fitting TRBD2. Germline V CDR1 and CDR2: SGHRS, YFSETQ. Trimming cost V 4 bases and J 2 bases; bases outside gene matches: 12. The CDR3 has 17 amino acids.

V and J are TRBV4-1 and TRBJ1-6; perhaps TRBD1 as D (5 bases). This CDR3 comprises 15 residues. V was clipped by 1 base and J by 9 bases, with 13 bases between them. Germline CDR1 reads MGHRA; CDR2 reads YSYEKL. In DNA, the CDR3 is TGCGCCAGCAGCCAAGTTGGGGGTTCGAGTTCACCCCTCCACTTT. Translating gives CASSQVGGSSSPLHF.

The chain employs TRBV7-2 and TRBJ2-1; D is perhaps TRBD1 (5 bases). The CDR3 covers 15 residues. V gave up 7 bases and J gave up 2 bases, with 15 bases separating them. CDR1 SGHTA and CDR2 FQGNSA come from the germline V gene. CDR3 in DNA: TGTGCCAGCACCCTTGGCAGGGCCCCCTACAATGAGCAGTTCTTC. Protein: CASTLGRAPYNEQFF.

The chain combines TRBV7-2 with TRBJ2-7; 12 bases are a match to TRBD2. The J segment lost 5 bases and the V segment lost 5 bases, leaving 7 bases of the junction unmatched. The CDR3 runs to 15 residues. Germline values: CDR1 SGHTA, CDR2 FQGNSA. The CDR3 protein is CASSPRTSGTHEQYF. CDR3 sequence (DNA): TGTGCCAGCAGCCCCCGGACTAGCGGGACCCACGAGCAGTACTTC.

The CDR3 loop is CASSLDRSSGANVLTF. CDR3 nucleotide sequence: TGTGCCAGCAGTTTAGACCGTAGCTCTGGGGCCAACGTCCTGACTTTC. V is TRBV12-3 or TRBV12-4 and J is TRBJ2-6, with unresolved D. CDR3 length: 16 amino acids. Trimming shortened V by 1 base and J by 0 bases, and 7 bases separated the two germline ends.

The CDR3 nucleotides are TGTGCCAGCAGCTTAGCACAGGGCGCGGTCTATGGCTACACCTTC. Its protein is CASSLAQGAVYGYTF. V is TRBV7-9 and J is TRBJ1-2; D possibly corresponds to TRBD1 (6 bases). This CDR3 spans 15 amino acids. Trimming shortened V by 0 bases and J by 4 bases, and 12 bases separated the two germline ends. Germline-derived CDR1 and CDR2 are SEHNR and FQNEAQ (reference sequence).

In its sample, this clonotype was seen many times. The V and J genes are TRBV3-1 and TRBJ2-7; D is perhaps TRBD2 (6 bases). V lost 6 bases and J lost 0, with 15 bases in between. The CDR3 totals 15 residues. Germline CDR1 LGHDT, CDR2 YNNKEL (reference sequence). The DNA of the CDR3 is TGTGCCAGCAGTCGTCGGGCGCGGGACTCCTACGAGCAGTACTTC. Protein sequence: CASSRRARDSYEQYF.

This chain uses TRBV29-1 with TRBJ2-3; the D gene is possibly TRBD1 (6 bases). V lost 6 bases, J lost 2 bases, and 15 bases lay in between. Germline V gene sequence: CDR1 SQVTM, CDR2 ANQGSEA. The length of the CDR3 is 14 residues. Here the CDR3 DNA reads TGCAGCGTGCCCTCAGGGGCTACCACAGATACGCAGTATTTT. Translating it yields CSVPSGATTDTQYF.

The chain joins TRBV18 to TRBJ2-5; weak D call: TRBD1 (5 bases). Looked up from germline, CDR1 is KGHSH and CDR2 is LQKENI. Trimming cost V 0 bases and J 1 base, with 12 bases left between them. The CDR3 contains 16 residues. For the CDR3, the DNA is TGTGCCAGCTCACCACCGATCGGACACGGCCAAGAGACCCAGTACTTC. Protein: CASSPPIGHGQETQYF.